These 16 T cell receptor beta chains share one sample of origin, sequenced in a study of T cell responses to AZD1222 COVID-19 vaccine. The repertoire was sequenced with immunoSEQ multiplex PCR; TCRdb's copy has only in-frame clones and lacks some. The table lists over 150,000 clones, roughly 90% of them singletons. This specimen consisted of peripheral blood, obtained 28 days after the second AZD1222 dose. The receptors were sampled from an adult who received the AZD1222 COVID-19 vaccine.

This sequence joins TRBV4-1 and TRBJ1-2; D remains unclear. Germline CDR1 MGHRA, CDR2 YSYEKL. This CDR3 contains 15 residues. Between the trimmed V and J ends, which lost 4 bases and 1 base, there was a span of 13 bases. The CDR3 spells CASSLRSVGNYGYTF. CDR3 in DNA: TGCGCCAGCAGCCTTAGATCTGTGGGTAACTATGGCTACACCTTC.

This clone was counted a single time. The chain is built from TRBV7-2 and TRBJ1-5; perhaps TRBD1 as D (5 bases). CDR1 and CDR2 (germline): SGHTA, FQGNSA. The CDR3 is made up of 13 amino acids. Trimming left V 5 bases short and J 6 bases short, with 11 bases between. The CDR3 reads CASSVRGGQPQHF. CDR3 DNA sequence: TGTGCCAGCAGCGTCCGGGGGGGTCAGCCCCAGCATTTT.

V gene TRBV6-5 combines with J gene TRBJ1-2; perhaps TRBD1 as D (5 bases). The CDR3 consists of 13 residues. Per germline, CDR1 MNHEY and CDR2 SVGAGI. Trimming shortened V by 2 bases and J by 7 bases, and 11 bases separated the two germline ends. CDR3: CASSYGTVGGYTF. DNA of the CDR3: TGTGCCAGCAGTTACGGGACGGTGGGTGGCTACACCTTC.

V and J are TRBV5-1 and TRBJ1-2, with a weak D call TRBD1 (6 bases). CDR1 is SGHRS, CDR2 YFSETQ, per germline. This CDR3 is 13 amino acids long. Trimming took 4 bases from V and 6 from J, leaving 13 bases between them. The CDR3 DNA is TGCGCCAGCAGCCTGGGGGGCCGTGATGGCTACACCTTC. As protein: CASSLGGRDGYTF.

The CDR3 loop reads CASPQWEAGSYEQYF. The CDR3 bases are TGTGCCAGCCCTCAATGGGAGGCCGGGTCGTACGAGCAGTACTTC. This chain uses TRBV5-8 with TRBJ2-7; TRBD2 is a possible D gene (6 bases). Germline V CDR1 and CDR2: SGHTS, YDEGEE. Trimming left V 7 bases short and J 4 bases short, with 21 bases between. The CDR3 length is 15 residues.

V is TRBV5-4 and J is TRBJ2-2, with 7 bases lining up with TRBD2. The CDR3 contains 14 residues. Germline lookup yields CDR1 SGHNT and CDR2 YYREEE (reference sequence). Trimming cost V 5 bases and J 5 bases; bases outside gene matches: 6. The CDR3 DNA follows: TGTGCCAGCAGTGACGGCGGGGGTACCGGGGAGCTGTTTTTT. This codes for CASSDGGGTGELFF. Full variable domain (rest looked up from reference TRBV5-4 and TRBJ2-2): ETGVTQSPTHLIKTRGQQVTLRCSSQSGHNTVSWYQQALGQGPQFIFQYYREEENGRGNFPPRFSGLQFPNYSSELNVNALELDDSALYLCASSDGGGTGELFFGEGSRLTVL.

The chain is built from TRBV19 and TRBJ1-2; D perhaps matches TRBD1 (5 bases). The CDR3 covers 14 residues. With 5 bases removed from V and 0 bases from J, the gap between germline ends came to 10 bases. Germline lookup yields CDR1 LNHDA and CDR2 SQIVND (reference sequence). The chain's CDR3 is CASSSGRSNYGYTF. The CDR3 DNA reads as TGTGCCAGTAGTTCGGGGCGATCTAACTATGGCTACACCTTC.

J is TRBJ1-1 and V is TRBV5-1, with TRBD1 as a possible D gene (6 bases). The ends were cut back, 9 bases at V and 4 bases at J, with 22 bases in the middle. CDR1 and CDR2 from the germline V gene are SGHRS and YFSETQ. CDR3 length: 15 amino acids. The CDR3 protein is CATKTGPPSSTEAFF. CDR3 bases: TGCGCCACAAAGACAGGACCCCCTTCTAGCACTGAAGCTTTCTTT.

This chain uses TRBV14 with TRBJ1-1; D may be TRBD1 (5 bases). V gave up 5 bases and J gave up 4 bases, with 14 bases separating them. CDR3 length equals 14 residues. Germline lookup yields CDR1 SGHDN and CDR2 FVKESK. The CDR3 DNA reads as TGTGCCAGCAGCTACGCCGGGGCGGGCACTGAAGCTTTCTTT. Its translation: CASSYAGAGTEAFF.

The chain couples TRBV6-5 to TRBJ1-2; D is unclear. The CDR3 has 14 residues. Between the trimmed V and J ends, which lost 6 bases and 0 bases, there was a span of 11 bases. Germline CDR1 MNHEY, CDR2 SVGAGI. The CDR3: CASRRADSNYGYTF. The CDR3 DNA reads TGTGCCAGCAGACGGGCAGATTCTAACTATGGCTACACCTTC.

This chain uses TRBV30 with TRBJ1-3, with a possible D match to TRBD1 (6 bases). Germline CDR1 reads GTSNPN; CDR2 reads SVGIG (reference sequence). The CDR3 covers 15 residues. V lost 2 bases, J lost 0 bases, and 11 bases lay in between. CDR3 nucleotide sequence: TGTGCCTGGAGTCAGGGGATAGTCTCTGGAAACACCATATATTTT. It encodes CAWSQGIVSGNTIYF.

The V gene is TRBV21-1, the J gene TRBJ2-3; TRBD2 is taken as the D call from the table, unchecked against the DNA. TRBV21-1 is a recognized pseudogene. The CDR3 consists of 12 residues. CDR3 amino acids: CASHRGTDTQYF. CDR3 bases: TGTGCCTCCCACCGGGGCACAGATACGCAGTATTTT.

This chain uses TRBV7-8 with TRBJ1-5, with D unresolved. This CDR3 region has 14 residues. Germline V gives CDR1 SGHVS, CDR2 FQNEAQ. Trimming left V 5 bases short and J 12 bases short, with 20 bases between. CDR3 amino acids: CASSPPGPMRIQHF. CDR3 DNA: TGTGCCAGCAGCCCACCCGGGCCGATGCGCATCCAGCATTTT.

This sequence joins TRBV6-5 and TRBJ1-1; perhaps TRBD1 as D (5 bases). The CDR3 is 13 residues long. Trimming left V 5 bases short and J 1 base short, with 8 bases between. Germline values: CDR1 MNHEY, CDR2 SVGAGI. The CDR3 protein is CASSIDRNTEAFF. The DNA of the CDR3 is TGTGCCAGCAGTATCGACAGGAACACTGAAGCTTTCTTT.

The genes are TRBV5-1 and TRBJ2-7; TRBD2 aligns across 11 bases. Per germline, CDR1 SGHRS and CDR2 YFSETQ. V shed 4 bases and J 6 bases; nucleotides not matched to a gene: 9. The CDR3 runs 15 residues. Here the CDR3 DNA reads TGCGCCAGCAGCCAAATTAGCGGGGGGGCCGGCGAGCAGTACTTC. This translates into CASSQISGGAGEQYF.

This chain joins TRBV5-1 and TRBJ1-2; D might be TRBD1 (6 bases). The V gene's germline CDR1 is SGHRS and CDR2 YFSETQ. CDR3 length: 17 residues. The V and J ends lost 4 bases and 1 base respectively, with 20 bases between them. The chain's CDR3 is CASSPTNGQMNNYGYTF. The CDR3 bases are TGCGCCAGCAGCCCGACCAACGGACAGATGAATAACTATGGCTACACCTTC. Together with reference TRBV5-1 and TRBJ1-2, the CDR3 gives the full variable domain: KAGVTQTPRYLIKTRGQQVTLSCSPISGHRSVSWYQQTPGQGLQFLFEYFSETQRNKGNFPGRFSGRQFSNSRSEMNVSTLELGDSALYLCASSPTNGQMNNYGYTFGSGTRLTVV.